The rows below give T cell receptor beta chains drawn from one sample of a study of cytomegalovirus exposure and HLA in healthy donors. The method was immunoSEQ multiplex PCR; TCRdb's version includes in-frame clones alone and lacks a portion of them. The table shows 68,000 or so clones, with roughly 78% occurring only once. The sequenced material came from PBMCs. These receptors all come from a woman aged 25-40 years in good health and CMV-seronegative. Both conserved end residues are part of each CDR3. The D gene is left open where the match is weak. Some rows have no size entry. The others give once, few or many, or a class for an expanded clone.

clone size: NA
V gene: TRBV6-4
J gene: TRBJ1-5
D gene: TRBD1
CDR3 DNA: TGTGCCAGCAGTGAGACAGGGGGAAGCAATCAGCCCCAGCATTTT
CDR3 protein: CASSETGGSNQPQHF

clone size: once
V gene: TRBV11-2
J gene: TRBJ2-2
D gene: TRBD2
CDR3 DNA: TGTGCCAGCAGCCCATTGAGCGGGAGGGCCAAGGTCGGGGAGCTGTTTTTT
CDR3 protein: CASSPLSGRAKVGELFF

clone size: NA
V gene: TRBV5-4
J gene: TRBJ1-1
D gene: NA
CDR3 DNA: TGTGCCAGCAGCCCATACACAGGGTCCCTTACTGAAGCTTTCTTT
CDR3 protein: CASSPYTGSLTEAFF

clone size: few
V gene: TRBV25-1
J gene: TRBJ2-1
D gene: NA
CDR3 DNA: TGTGCCAGCAGTGACGTCAGCTTGGGGGGGGCGGGCAATGAGCAGTTCTTC
CDR3 protein: CASSDVSLGGAGNEQFF

clone size: NA
V gene: TRBV30
J gene: TRBJ2-7
D gene: NA
CDR3 DNA: TGTGCCTGGAGTGCAGATAACTCCTACGAGCAGTACTTC
CDR3 protein: CAWSADNSYEQYF

clone size: NA
V gene: TRBV19
J gene: TRBJ1-1
D gene: NA
CDR3 DNA: TGTGCCAGTATAGGCGGCAGTGGGAACACTGAAGCTTTCTTT
CDR3 protein: CASIGGSGNTEAFF

clone size: NA
V gene: TRBV28
J gene: TRBJ1-4
D gene: NA
CDR3 DNA: TGTGCCAGCAGACAGGGTAATGAAAAACTGTTTTTT
CDR3 protein: CASRQGNEKLFF

clone size: NA
V gene: TRBV30
J gene: TRBJ2-3
D gene: TRBD2
CDR3 DNA: TGTGCCTGGAGCTTAAGCGGGAGTAGCACAGATACGCAGTATTTT
CDR3 protein: CAWSLSGSSTDTQYF

clone size: NA
V gene: TRBV27
J gene: TRBJ2-7
D gene: NA
CDR3 DNA: TGTGCCAGCAGTTTAGACAGGACCTACGAGCAGTACTTC
CDR3 protein: CASSLDRTYEQYF

clone size: NA
V gene: TRBV5-4
J gene: TRBJ2-5
D gene: NA
CDR3 DNA: TGTGCCAGCAGCCCCACTATGACAGGGACTCAAGAGACCCAGTACTTC
CDR3 protein: CASSPTMTGTQETQYF

clone size: NA
V gene: TRBV9
J gene: TRBJ2-1
D gene: NA
CDR3 DNA: TGTGCCAGCAGCGCCATTGGAGGCAACTCCTACAATGAGCAGTTCTTC
CDR3 protein: CASSAIGGNSYNEQFF

clone size: NA
V gene: TRBV10-3
J gene: TRBJ2-1
D gene: TRBD2
CDR3 DNA: TGTGCCATCAGTGAGGGACTAGCAGGTGAGCAGTTCTTC
CDR3 protein: CAISEGLAGEQFF

clone size: NA
V gene: TRBV4-1
J gene: TRBJ2-5
D gene: NA
CDR3 DNA: TGCGCCAGCAGCCCTGGACAGGGAGGGCACGAGACCCAGTACTTC
CDR3 protein: CASSPGQGGHETQYF

clone size: once
V gene: TRBV10-2
J gene: TRBJ2-3
D gene: NA
CDR3 DNA: TGCGCCAGCAGTGTTTCGCGTGTTGATACGCAGTATTTT
CDR3 protein: CASSVSRVDTQYF

clone size: once
V gene: TRBV2
J gene: TRBJ2-3
D gene: TRBD1
CDR3 DNA: TGTGCCAGCAGCGATGGGACAGCGGATACGCAGTATTTT
CDR3 protein: CASSDGTADTQYF

clone size: few
V gene: TRBV28
J gene: TRBJ1-6
D gene: NA
CDR3 DNA: TGTGCCAGCAGTTTGATACAGAATTCACCCCTCCACTTT
CDR3 protein: CASSLIQNSPLHF

clone size: NA
V gene: TRBV5-1
J gene: TRBJ1-1
D gene: TRBD1
CDR3 DNA: TGCGCCAGCAGGGATGACAGGGGGCGACCCACTGAAGCTTTCTTT
CDR3 protein: CASRDDRGRPTEAFF

clone size: once
V gene: TRBV10-2
J gene: TRBJ1-5
D gene: NA
CDR3 DNA: TGCGCCAGCAGTGAGTCGGGCAGGGGCAATCAGCCCCAGCATTTT
CDR3 protein: CASSESGRGNQPQHF

clone size: NA
V gene: TRBV29-1
J gene: TRBJ1-4
D gene: TRBD1
CDR3 DNA: TGCAGCGCCCGGACAGGGGGTAATGAAAAACTGTTTTTT
CDR3 protein: CSARTGGNEKLFF

clone size: NA
V gene: TRBV7-2
J gene: TRBJ1-4
D gene: TRBD1
CDR3 DNA: TGTGCCAGCAGCTTTACAGGGGGAGCCGAAAAACTGTTTTTT
CDR3 protein: CASSFTGGAEKLFF

clone size: NA
V gene: TRBV25-1
J gene: TRBJ2-7
D gene: TRBD1
CDR3 DNA: TGTGCCAGCAGTGACTCCAACAGGGGCGTCTACGAGCAGTACTTC
CDR3 protein: CASSDSNRGVYEQYF

clone size: NA
V gene: TRBV19
J gene: TRBJ2-7
D gene: NA
CDR3 DNA: TGTGCCAGTAGCGTTACGACTGTGGCCTACGAGCAGTACTTC
CDR3 protein: CASSVTTVAYEQYF